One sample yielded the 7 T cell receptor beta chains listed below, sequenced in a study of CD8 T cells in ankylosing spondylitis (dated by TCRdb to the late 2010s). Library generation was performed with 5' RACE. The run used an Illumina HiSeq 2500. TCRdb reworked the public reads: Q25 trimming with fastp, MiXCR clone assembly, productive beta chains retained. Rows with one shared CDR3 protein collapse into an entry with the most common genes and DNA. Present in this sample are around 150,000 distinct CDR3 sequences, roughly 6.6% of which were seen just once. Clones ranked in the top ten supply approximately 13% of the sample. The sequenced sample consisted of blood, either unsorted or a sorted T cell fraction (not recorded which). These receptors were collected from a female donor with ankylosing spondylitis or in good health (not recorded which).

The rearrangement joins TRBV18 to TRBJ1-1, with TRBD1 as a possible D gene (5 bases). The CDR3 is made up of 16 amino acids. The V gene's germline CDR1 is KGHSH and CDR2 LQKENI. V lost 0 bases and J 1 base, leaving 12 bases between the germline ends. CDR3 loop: CASSPPSRDQNTEAFF. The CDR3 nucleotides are TGTGCCAGCTCACCACCATCTAGGGACCAGAACACTGAAGCTTTCTTT.

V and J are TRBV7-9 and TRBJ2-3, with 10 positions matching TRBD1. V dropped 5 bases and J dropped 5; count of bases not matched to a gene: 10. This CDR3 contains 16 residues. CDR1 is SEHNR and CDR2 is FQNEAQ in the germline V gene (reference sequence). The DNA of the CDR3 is TGTGCCAGCAGCCCCAGGGACAGGGGATGGGAAGATACGCAGTATTTT. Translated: CASSPRDRGWEDTQYF.

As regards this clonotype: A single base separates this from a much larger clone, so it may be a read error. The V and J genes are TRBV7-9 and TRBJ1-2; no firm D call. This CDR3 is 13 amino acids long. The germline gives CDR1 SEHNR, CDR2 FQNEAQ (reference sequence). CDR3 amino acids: CASNLDHNYGYTF. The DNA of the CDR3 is TGTGCCAGCAACTTAGACCATAACTATGGCTACACCTTC.

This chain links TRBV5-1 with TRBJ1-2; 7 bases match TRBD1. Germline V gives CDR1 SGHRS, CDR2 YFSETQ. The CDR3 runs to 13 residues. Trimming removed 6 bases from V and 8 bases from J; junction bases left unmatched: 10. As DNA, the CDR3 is TGCGCCAGCAACCCCGGACAGGAGGGCGGCTACACCTTC. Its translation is CASNPGQEGGYTF.

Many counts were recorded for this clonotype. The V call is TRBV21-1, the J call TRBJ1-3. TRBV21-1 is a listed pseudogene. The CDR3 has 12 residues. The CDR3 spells CASRDSGNTIYF. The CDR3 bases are TGTGCCAGCAGGGACTCTGGAAACACCATATATTTT.

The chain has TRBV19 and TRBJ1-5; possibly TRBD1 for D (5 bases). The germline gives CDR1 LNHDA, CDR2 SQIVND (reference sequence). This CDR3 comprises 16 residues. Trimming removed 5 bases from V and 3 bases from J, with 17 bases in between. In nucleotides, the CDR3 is TGTGCCAGTAGTGGATTGTTGGGGCAGAACAATCAGCCCCAGCATTTT. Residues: CASSGLLGQNNQPQHF.

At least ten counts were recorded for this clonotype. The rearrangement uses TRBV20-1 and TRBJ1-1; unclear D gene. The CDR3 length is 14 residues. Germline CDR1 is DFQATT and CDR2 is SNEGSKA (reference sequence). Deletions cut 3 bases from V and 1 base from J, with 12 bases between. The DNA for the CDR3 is TGCAGTGCTAGCGCGTCAGCTCGGAACACTGAAGCTTTCTTT. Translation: CSASASARNTEAFF.